A single sample is the source of the 25 T cell receptor beta chains below, sequenced in a study of T cells in Graves' hyperthyroidism and ophthalmopathy. RNA transcripts served as the template for amplifying TCR beta CDR3 regions. First-round RT-PCR targeting the TCR CDR3 was performed with the HTBI primer set. Each CDR3 protein is one row after TCRdb ran MiXCR on the multiplex PCR reads. The top ten hold roughly 15% of the sample, which has approximately 430,000 distinct CDR3 sequences, approximately 15% seen once. The sample was blood. The receptor set was obtained from a woman aged 18-29 years with Graves' hyperthyroidism.

In its sample, this clonotype was seen once. This may arise from a read error, as a much more abundant clone is one base away. The genes are TRBV11-1 and TRBJ1-1, with TRBD1 identical over 9 bases. Looked up from germline, CDR1 is SGHAT and CDR2 is FQDESV (reference sequence). Trimming removed 5 bases from V and 10 bases from J; junction bases left unmatched: 20. The CDR3 spans 17 residues. The CDR3 DNA reads TGTGCCAGCAGCCCCGTTAGGGACCGGGACAGGGACTTTAGAGCTTTCTTT. It specifies CASSPVRDRDRDFRAFF.

This clonotype was picked up many times. The chain recombines TRBV28 with TRBJ2-1; 15 bases fit TRBD2. Per germline, CDR1 MDHEN and CDR2 SYDVKM. The CDR3 totals 17 residues. The ends lost 7 bases at V and 0 bases at J; junction bases unmatched: 4. The CDR3 is CASKGTSGRSSYNEQFF. In DNA form, the CDR3 reads TGTGCCAGCAAAGGGACTAGCGGGAGGAGCTCCTACAATGAGCAGTTCTTC.

There are a few counts of this clonotype. The chain carries TRBV7-9 and TRBJ2-7; 13 nucleotides agree with TRBD2. CDR3 size: 15 residues. V dropped 6 bases and J dropped 7; count of bases not matched to a gene: 9. Germline CDR1 and CDR2: SEHNR and FQNEAQ (reference sequence). CDR3 amino acids: CASSQPGLAGQEQYF. DNA of the CDR3: TGTGCCAGCAGTCAACCGGGACTAGCGGGACAAGAGCAGTACTTC. Full variable domain (rest looked up from reference TRBV7-9 and TRBJ2-7): DTGVSQNPRHKITKRGQNVTFRCDPISEHNRLYWYRQTLGQGPEFLTYFQNEAQLEKSRLLSDRFSAERPKGSFSTLEIQRTEQGDSAMYLCASSQPGLAGQEQYFGPGTRLTVT.

In this sample, this clonotype turned up a few times. A much larger clonotype is one base distant, so this may be a read error. The chain has TRBV11-2 and TRBJ2-1; D is undetermined. There are 15 residues in the CDR3. Germline V lookup: CDR1 SGHAT, CDR2 FQNNGV. Trimming removed 8 bases from V and 1 base from J, with 15 bases in between. The CDR3: CASGLDGLSYNEQFF. In nucleotides, the CDR3 is TGTGCCAGCGGCCTTGACGGGCTTTCCTACAATGAGCAGTTCTTC. The whole variable domain, remainder taken from reference TRBV11-2 and TRBJ2-1, is EAGVAQSPRYKIIEKRQSVAFWCNPISGHATLYWYQQILGQGPKLLIQFQNNGVVDDSQLPKDRFSAERLKGVDSTLKIQPAKLEDSAVYLCASGLDGLSYNEQFFGPGTRLTVL.

Many counts were recorded for this clonotype. The chain combines TRBV5-6 with TRBJ1-1; D remains ambiguous. The germline V and J ends were trimmed by 4 bases and 4 bases, with 14 bases remaining between them. The CDR3 totals 14 residues. Looked up from germline, CDR1 is SGHDT and CDR2 is YYEEEE. Here the CDR3 reads CASSRVGEVTEAFF. The DNA for the CDR3 is TGTGCCAGCAGCCGCGTCGGGGAGGTCACTGAAGCTTTCTTT. The full variable domain, in which reference TRBV5-6 and TRBJ1-1 provide the parts outside the CDR3, is DAGVTQSPTHLIKTRGQQVTLRCSPKSGHDTVSWYQQALGQGPQFIFQYYEEEERQRGNFPDRFSGHQFPNYSSELNVNALLLGDSALYLCASSRVGEVTEAFFGQGTRLTVV.

This clonotype was picked up many times. This chain uses TRBV18 with TRBJ1-3; a possible D gene is TRBD1 (5 bases). The germline gives CDR1 KGHSH, CDR2 LQKENI. V shed 3 bases and J shed 0 bases, with 12 bases lying between them. The CDR3 is 16 amino acids. This chain's CDR3 is CASSPLTGDSGNTIYF. CDR3 coding DNA: TGTGCCAGCTCACCGCTAACAGGAGACTCTGGAAACACCATATATTTT.

The chain combines TRBV10-1 with TRBJ2-2; D is possibly TRBD1 (6 bases). This CDR3 spans 14 amino acids. Deletions cut 6 bases from V and 5 bases from J, with 13 bases between. CDR1 and CDR2 from the germline V gene are WNHNN and SYGVQD (reference sequence). The CDR3 protein is CASSPDRTTGELFF. Here the CDR3 DNA reads TGCGCCAGCAGCCCCGACAGGACTACCGGGGAGCTGTTTTTT.

This clonotype was picked up many times. The rearrangement joins TRBV6-2 or TRBV6-3 to TRBJ2-1; TRBD2 aligns across 7 bases. CDR3 size: 16 residues. Trimming cost V 4 bases and J 3 bases; bases outside gene matches: 9. CDR1 is MNHEY and CDR2 is SVGEGT in the germline V gene. The CDR3 sequence: CASSSPGGVHYNEQFF. The CDR3 DNA sequence: TGTGCCAGCAGTTCCCCGGGGGGAGTTCACTACAATGAGCAGTTCTTC.

The sample holds many counts of this clonotype. The CDR3 bases are TGTGCCAGCAGCCCAGCTGGTACCGTCTACGAGCAGTACTTC. The encoded protein is CASSPAGTVYEQYF. The chain links TRBV28 to TRBJ2-7; D remains unclear. Trimming cost V 6 bases and J 3 bases, with 15 bases left between them. CDR1 MDHEN and CDR2 SYDVKM come from the germline V gene. The CDR3 runs to 14 residues.

V and J are TRBV27 and TRBJ2-7, with D possibly TRBD2 on 6 matching bases. With 2 bases removed from V and 7 bases from J, the gap between germline ends came to 15 bases. This CDR3 is built from 14 residues. Germline lookup yields CDR1 MNHEY and CDR2 SMNVEV (reference sequence). CDR3 nucleotides: TGTGCCAGCAGTTTAACTAGCCTATTGGGGGAGCAGTACTTC. Protein: CASSLTSLLGEQYF.

V and J are TRBV4-1 and TRBJ1-2, with D maybe TRBD1 (5 bases). In germline, CDR1 is MGHRA, CDR2 YSYEKL. This CDR3 has 15 amino acids. The germline V and J ends were trimmed by 0 bases and 2 bases, with 10 bases remaining between them. The CDR3 DNA reads TGCGCCAGCAGCCAAGAAGCACGGGGGAACTATGGCTACACCTTC. The encoded protein is CASSQEARGNYGYTF.

There are a few counts of this clonotype. This chain connects TRBV7-9 to TRBJ2-1; 8 bases fit TRBD2. CDR3 length: 15 amino acids. In germline, CDR1 is SEHNR, CDR2 FQNEAQ (reference sequence). Germline trimming cut 1 base from V and 6 bases from J; bases unmatched to any gene: 5. CDR3 in amino acids: CASSLVSAGGNEQFF. CDR3 DNA: TGTGCCAGCAGCTTAGTGTCTGCGGGAGGCAATGAGCAGTTCTTC.

This clonotype was recorded many times. The chain employs TRBV2 and TRBJ2-7; D is ambiguous. CDR3 length: 13 residues. The germline V and J ends were trimmed by 4 bases and 3 bases, with 10 bases remaining between them. Germline loops: CDR1 SNHLY, CDR2 FYNNEI. CDR3 loop: CASSGTDVYEQYF. The CDR3 DNA reads TGTGCCAGCAGTGGTACGGACGTCTACGAGCAGTACTTC.

The J gene is TRBJ2-1, the V gene TRBV6-2 or TRBV6-3; D may correspond to TRBD1 or TRBD2 (6 bases each). The CDR3 is 15 residues long. With 2 bases removed from V and 5 bases from J, the gap between germline ends came to 13 bases. Germline CDR1 is MNHEY and CDR2 is SVGEGT. CDR3 in amino acids: CASSYRGVGNNEQFF. CDR3 nucleotides: TGTGCCAGCAGTTACAGGGGGGTGGGAAACAATGAGCAGTTCTTC.

In its sample, this clonotype was seen many times. The V gene is TRBV2, the J gene TRBJ2-1, with D hard to call. The ends were cut back, 7 bases at V and 5 bases at J, with 6 bases in the middle. Per the germline V gene, CDR1 is SNHLY and CDR2 is FYNNEI. The CDR3 extends over 11 amino acids. The CDR3 DNA follows: TGTGCCAGCAATCGAGACAATGAGCAGTTCTTC. As protein: CASNRDNEQFF.

This clonotype was counted ten times or more. J is TRBJ2-1 and V is TRBV6-1; D might be TRBD1 (5 bases). The CDR3 sequence is 14 residues long. The germline gives CDR1 MNHNS, CDR2 SASEGT. The V end was cut by 0 bases, the J end by 7 bases, with 10 bases between. Written as DNA, the CDR3 is TGTGCCAGCAGTGAAGCGGCAGGGCTGAATGAGCAGTTCTTC. It yields the protein CASSEAAGLNEQFF.

This clonotype has a count of ten or more. This rearrangement joins TRBV5-6 to TRBJ1-1, with unresolved D. Between the trimmed V and J ends, which lost 4 bases and 5 bases, there was a span of 12 bases. Per the germline V gene, CDR1 is SGHDT and CDR2 is YYEEEE. The CDR3 runs to 13 residues. The CDR3 DNA reads TGTGCCAGCAGCGCTAGGGTGGATACTGAAGCTTTCTTT. The encoded protein is CASSARVDTEAFF.

The J gene is TRBJ2-5, the V gene TRBV10-3, with 7 positions matching TRBD1. CDR3 length equals 16 residues. In germline, CDR1 is ENHRY, CDR2 SYGVKD. V dropped 6 bases and J dropped 7; count of bases not matched to a gene: 17. CDR3 region: CAISPSDRARGATQYF. The CDR3 coding sequence is TGTGCCATCAGCCCCTCCGACAGGGCGAGAGGTGCGACCCAGTACTTC.

The chain employs TRBV7-6 and TRBJ1-2; 9 bases fit TRBD1. The CDR3 extends over 18 amino acids. J was trimmed by 0 bases and V by 2 bases; bases with no gene match: 10. The germline V gene encodes CDR1 SGHVS and CDR2 FNYEAQ. CDR3 DNA: TGTGCCAGCAGCTTATTCCAGGACAGGGGCGCGACTAACTATGGCTACACCTTC. This gives the protein CASSLFQDRGATNYGYTF.

At least ten counts were recorded for this clonotype. The chain uses TRBV6-5 and TRBJ2-5; TRBD2 is a possible D gene (6 bases). The CDR3 contains 14 residues. Germline V CDR1 and CDR2: MNHEY, SVGAGI. V was shortened by 0 bases and J by 1 base, with 6 bases between the two germline ends. CDR3 bases: TGTGCCAGCAGTTACTCGGGGGGCCAAGAGACCCAGTACTTC. It codes for CASSYSGGQETQYF.

This clonotype was seen a handful of times. The chain uses TRBV6-2 or TRBV6-3 and TRBJ2-6; unclear D gene. The germline CDR1 and CDR2 sequences are MNHEY and SVGEGT. The CDR3 contains 15 residues. Between the trimmed V and J ends, which lost 6 bases and 0 bases, there was a span of 9 bases. CDR3 in amino acids: CASSYPTSGANVLTF. Here the CDR3 DNA reads TGTGCCAGCAGCTACCCTACCTCTGGGGCCAACGTCCTGACTTTC.

The chain couples TRBV6-6 to TRBJ1-6, with 8 nucleotides matching TRBD1. Germline V CDR1 and CDR2: MNHNY, SVGAGI (reference sequence). There are 15 residues in the CDR3. V shed 0 bases and J 7 bases; nucleotides not matched to a gene: 2. The CDR3 DNA is TGTGCCAGCAGTTACTCCGGACAGGGAAATTCACCCCTCCACTTT. Translation gives CASSYSGQGNSPLHF.

This clonotype appeared many times. The chain joins TRBV12-3 or TRBV12-4 to TRBJ1-1, with no clear D. The CDR3 sequence is 14 residues long. Trimming removed 1 base from V and 1 base from J, with 7 bases in between. The CDR3 nucleotides read TGTGCCAGCAGTTTAGAGGGATGGAACACTGAAGCTTTCTTT. Residues: CASSLEGWNTEAFF.

This clonotype was seen repeatedly, ten times or more. This chain joins TRBV3-1 and TRBJ1-5; D is possibly TRBD1 (5 bases). CDR1 and CDR2 (germline): LGHDT, YNNKEL (reference sequence). The CDR3 runs 15 residues. V lost 0 bases, J lost 3 bases, and 9 bases lay in between. This chain's CDR3 is CASSQDGGYNQPQHF. CDR3 in DNA: TGTGCCAGCAGCCAAGATGGGGGGTACAATCAGCCCCAGCATTTT.

This clonotype was seen many times. The chain couples TRBV5-8 to TRBJ2-1; 8 bases are a match to TRBD2. The CDR3 runs 15 residues. Germline V gene data show CDR1 as SGHTS and CDR2 as YDEGEE. Trimming took 0 bases from V and 5 from J; bases not matched to a gene: 4. This CDR3 is CASSLDPRGDNEQFF. DNA of the CDR3: TGTGCCAGCAGCTTGGATCCGCGGGGGGACAATGAGCAGTTCTTC.